The 7 T cell receptor beta chains in this list originate from one sample, sequenced in a study of cytomegalovirus exposure and HLA in healthy donors. The PCR used 60 Vbeta and 13 Jbeta primers. Clones were read by immunoSEQ multiplex PCR, and TCRdb kept only the in-frame ones, dropping some. The sample holds 100,000 to 130,000 clones, about 74% seen once. Sequenced material: PBMCs. The receptor set was obtained from a middle-aged woman in good health and CMV-seropositive.

This clone was recorded a few times. V and J are TRBV2 and TRBJ2-4; 7 bases fit TRBD2. CDR1 is SNHLY, CDR2 FYNNEI, per germline. Losses at the gene ends were 3 bases for V and 8 bases for J; bases not matched to a gene: 10. CDR3 length equals 15 residues. The CDR3 bases are TGTGCCAGCAGTGACCCGGGACTAAATGTAGACATTCAGTACTTC. Encoded protein: CASSDPGLNVDIQYF.

The chain has TRBV6-6 and TRBJ1-1; D remains ambiguous. The V gene lost 6 bases and the J gene lost 6 bases, with 17 bases spanning the gap. The CDR3 length is 14 residues. CDR1 and CDR2 (germline): MNHNY, SVGAGI (reference sequence). The CDR3 nucleotides read TGTGCCAGCAGCCCCGGCGGGAGAATTCCTGAAGCTTTCTTT. This gives the protein CASSPGGRIPEAFF.

In its sample, this clone was seen once. The chain joins TRBV30 to TRBJ1-1; D is possibly TRBD1 (6 bases). V lost 4 bases to trimming and J lost 4 bases, with 13 bases between them. The CDR3 loop spans 13 amino acids. Germline CDR1 GTSNPN, CDR2 SVGIG (reference sequence). CDR3 loop: CAWKLGRGTEAFF. CDR3 in DNA: TGTGCCTGGAAGTTGGGCAGGGGCACTGAAGCTTTCTTT.

This clone came up a few times. This chain joins TRBV6-6 and TRBJ1-1; 8 bases map to TRBD1. This CDR3 region has 14 residues. The V segment lost 4 bases and the J segment 7 bases; nucleotides outside the gene matches: 8. Per the germline V gene, CDR1 is MNHNY and CDR2 is SVGAGI (reference sequence). CDR3 loop: CASSSRGTGGEAFF. The CDR3 bases are TGTGCCAGCAGTTCCCGGGGGACAGGAGGTGAAGCTTTCTTT.

The V and J genes are TRBV2 and TRBJ2-5; TRBD2 agrees at 13 bases. The germline V gene has CDR1 SNHLY and CDR2 FYNNEI. V shed 6 bases, J shed 8 bases, and the junction held 12 bases outside the gene matches. The CDR3 contains 16 residues. This chain's CDR3 is CASSAGGLAGFGTQYF. CDR3 sequence (DNA): TGTGCCAGCAGCGCGGGGGGACTAGCGGGGTTTGGAACCCAGTACTTC.

The chain carries TRBV6-6 and TRBJ1-2, with 7 bases lining up with TRBD1. V lost 8 bases and J lost 8; bases outside the gene matches: 2. Per the germline V gene, CDR1 is MNHNY and CDR2 is SVGAGI (reference sequence). The CDR3 runs 10 residues. The CDR3 bases are TGTGCCAGCTACAGGGGCGGCTACACCTTC. This translates into CASYRGGYTF.

Regarding this clone: One end of the junction does not line up with germline, which may come from a read error. The CDR3 sequence is CASSLVEVGETQYF. For the CDR3, the DNA is TGTGCTAGCAGCTTAGTCGAGGTTGGCGAGACCCAGTACTTC. The V gene is TRBV7-7, the J gene TRBJ2-5; D ambiguous. The CDR3 sequence is 14 residues long. Germline loops: CDR1 SSHAT, CDR2 FNYEAQ (reference sequence).